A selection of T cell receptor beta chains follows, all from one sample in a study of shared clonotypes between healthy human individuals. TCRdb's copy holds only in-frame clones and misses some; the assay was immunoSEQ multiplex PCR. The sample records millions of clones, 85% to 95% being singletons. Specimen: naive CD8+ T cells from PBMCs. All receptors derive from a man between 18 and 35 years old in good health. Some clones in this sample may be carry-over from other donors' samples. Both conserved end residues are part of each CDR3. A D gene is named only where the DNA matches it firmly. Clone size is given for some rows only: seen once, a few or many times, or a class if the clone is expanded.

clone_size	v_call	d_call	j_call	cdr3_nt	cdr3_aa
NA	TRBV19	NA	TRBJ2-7	TGTGCCAGTAGTGGACACAAGGGGGATGGCTCCTACGAGCAGTACTTC	CASSGHKGDGSYEQYF
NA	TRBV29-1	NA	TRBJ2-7	TGCAGCGTCCCCAGGGACGGCGGGCAGTACTTC	CSVPRDGGQYF
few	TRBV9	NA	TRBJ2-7	TGTGCCAGCAGCTTTTCCTACGAGCAGTACTTC	CASSFSYEQYF
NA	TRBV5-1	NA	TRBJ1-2	TGCGCCAGCAGCTTTGAGTCCGAAGGGGGGGGCTACACCTTC	CASSFESEGGGYTF
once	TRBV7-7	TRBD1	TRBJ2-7	TGTGCCAGCAGCGCGACAGGGGCCCACGAGCAGTACTTC	CASSATGAHEQYF
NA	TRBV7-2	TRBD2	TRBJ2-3	TGTGCCAGCAGCCAAGGAGGACTAGCGGGAGCCGCGGGGGATACGCAGTATTTT	CASSQGGLAGAAGDTQYF
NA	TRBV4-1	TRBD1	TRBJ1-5	TGCGCCAGCAGCCCAAAGACAGGGGGGGTAGAGCCCCAGCATTTT	CASSPKTGGVEPQHF
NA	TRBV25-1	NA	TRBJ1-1	TGTGCCAGCAGTGAAGGGGCAGGGGACACTGAAGCTTTCTTT	CASSEGAGDTEAFF
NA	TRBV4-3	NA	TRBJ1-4	TGCGCCAGCAGCCAAGGGGGGCCGAGGCTGTTTTTT	CASSQGGPRLFF
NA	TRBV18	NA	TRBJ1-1	TGTGCCAGCTCACCACTAGAAAACACTGAAGCTTTCTTT	CASSPLENTEAFF
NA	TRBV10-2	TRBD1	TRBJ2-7	TGCGCCAGCAGGGACAGGGGGGATGAGCAGTACTTC	CASRDRGDEQYF
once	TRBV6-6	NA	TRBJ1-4	TGTGCCAGCAGTGCCTCCCCCCCAGACCGGAATGAAAAACTGTTTTTT	CASSASPPDRNEKLFF
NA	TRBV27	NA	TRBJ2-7	TGTGCCAGCAGTTTATCGCACCCAGGTGGGGCCGGAGAGCAGTACTTC	CASSLSHPGGAGEQYF
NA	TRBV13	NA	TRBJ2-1	TGTGCCAGCAGCCAAGGGGTGGCGGGGCTTGAGCAGTTCTTC	CASSQGVAGLEQFF
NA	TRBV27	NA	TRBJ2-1	TGTGCCAGCAGTTTCGTACTAGACCACAATGAGCAGTTCTTC	CASSFVLDHNEQFF
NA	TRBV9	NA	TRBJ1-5	TGTGCCAGCAGCTCCGGCCCGACGCAGCCCCAGCATTTT	CASSSGPTQPQHF
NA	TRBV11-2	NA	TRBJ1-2	TGTGCCAGCAGCTTCCGGGACGGGGGGGCTTATGGCTACACCTTC	CASSFRDGGAYGYTF
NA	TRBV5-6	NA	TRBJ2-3	TGTGCCAGCAGCTCGGGATTCACAGATACGCAGTATTTT	CASSSGFTDTQYF
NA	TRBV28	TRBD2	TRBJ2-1	TGTGCCAGCAGTTTCGGTAATAGCGGGAGAGACGTAGAGCAGTTCTTC	CASSFGNSGRDVEQFF
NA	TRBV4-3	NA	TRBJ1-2	TGCGCCAGCAGCCCAGCCCCGTTCGGGGGCGCGGACTATGGCTACACCTTC	CASSPAPFGGADYGYTF
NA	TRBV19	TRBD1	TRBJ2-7	TGTGCCAGTAGTGCCGGACAGGGTTACTACGAGCAGTACTTC	CASSAGQGYYEQYF
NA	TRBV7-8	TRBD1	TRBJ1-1	TGTGCCAGCACCCAGGACAGGGACCCCACTGAAGCTTTCTTT	CASTQDRDPTEAFF
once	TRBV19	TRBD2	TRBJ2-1	TGTGCCAGTAGTGATCGACTAGCGGGAGGGGATGAGCAGTTCTTC	CASSDRLAGGDEQFF
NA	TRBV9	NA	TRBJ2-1	TGTGCCAGCAGTTACGGGCTAGGCGAGCGTTACAATGAGCAGTTCTTC	CASSYGLGERYNEQFF
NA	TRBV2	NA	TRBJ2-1	TGTGCCAGCAGATGGACCAGTGGGGTGGAGCAGTTCTTC	CASRWTSGVEQFF
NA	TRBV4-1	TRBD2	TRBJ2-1	TGCGCCAGCAGCCGAAAGGGGGGACTAGCGGGAGGGGATGAGCAGTTCTTC	CASSRKGGLAGGDEQFF
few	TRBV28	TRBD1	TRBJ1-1	TGTGCCAGCAGTCACAGGGGGAACACTGAAGCTTTCTTT	CASSHRGNTEAFF
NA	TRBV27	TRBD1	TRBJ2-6	TGTGCCAGCAGTTTAAGGGGGCGAGGGGCCAACGTCCTGACTTTC	CASSLRGRGANVLTF
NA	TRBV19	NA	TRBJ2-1	TGTGCCAGTACCCCATGGGGGTCCTACAATGAGCAGTTCTTC	CASTPWGSYNEQFF
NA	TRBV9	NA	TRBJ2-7	TGTGCCAGCAGCGTGGACGGGGCCTACGAGCAGTACTTC	CASSVDGAYEQYF
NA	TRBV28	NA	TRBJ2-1	TGTGCCAGCAGTTTAACTTGGGCCGAACAAGGGGATGAGCAGTTCTTC	CASSLTWAEQGDEQFF
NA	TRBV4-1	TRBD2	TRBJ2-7	TGCGCCAGCAGCCAAGGGACTAGCGGAGACTACGAGCAGTACTTC	CASSQGTSGDYEQYF
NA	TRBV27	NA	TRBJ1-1	TGTGCCAGCAGGACAGGATGGGGCGCTGAAGCTTTCTTT	CASRTGWGAEAFF
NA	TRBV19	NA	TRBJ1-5	TGTGCCAGTACCAAAACGAGGGGAAATAGCAATCAGCCCCAGCATTTT	CASTKTRGNSNQPQHF
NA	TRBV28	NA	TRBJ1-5	TGTGCCAGCAGTTTCCACCAGGGAAATCAGCCCCAGCATTTT	CASSFHQGNQPQHF
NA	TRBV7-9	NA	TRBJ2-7	TGTGCCAGCAGCTTAGAACCACTCGACGAGCAGTACTTC	CASSLEPLDEQYF
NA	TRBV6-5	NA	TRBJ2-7	TGTGCCAGCAGGCCGACTGGAGTGGGCGAGCAGTACTTC	CASRPTGVGEQYF
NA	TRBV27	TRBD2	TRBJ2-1	TGTGCCAGCAGTTTTGCGGGGGCCTACAATGAGCAGTTCTTC	CASSFAGAYNEQFF
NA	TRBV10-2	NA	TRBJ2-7	TGCGCCAGCAGTGAGGGGGGAACTAGCTCCTACGAGCAGTACTTC	CASSEGGTSSYEQYF
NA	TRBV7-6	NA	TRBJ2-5	TGTGCCAGCAGCTTAGGATCTAGACGAGGTCAAGAGACCCAGTACTTC	CASSLGSRRGQETQYF
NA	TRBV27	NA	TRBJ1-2	TGTGCCAGCAGCCCTAGGGGGGTGGACTATGGCTACACCTTC	CASSPRGVDYGYTF
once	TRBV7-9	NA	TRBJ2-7	TGTGCCAGCAGCTTAGGGGAACAGGGCCCCCTCTCCTACGAGCAGTACTTC	CASSLGEQGPLSYEQYF
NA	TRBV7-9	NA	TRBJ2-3	TGTGCCAGCAGCTTAGTCGGGCTCCCGGATACGCAGTATTTT	CASSLVGLPDTQYF
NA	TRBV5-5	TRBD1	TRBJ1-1	TGTGCCAGCAGCCCACAGGGGCTCAGGGAAGCTTTCTTT	CASSPQGLREAFF
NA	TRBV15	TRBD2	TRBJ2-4	TGTGCCACCAGAAAAAGCGGGAGGGCGGGAAACATTCAGTACTTC	CATRKSGRAGNIQYF
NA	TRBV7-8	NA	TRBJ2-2	TGTGCCAGCAGCGCTGGGACGGCGACCGGGGAGCTGTTTTTT	CASSAGTATGELFF
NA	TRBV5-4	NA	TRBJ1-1	TGTGCCAGCAGCTTGGGTTATGAAGCTTTCTTT	CASSLGYEAFF
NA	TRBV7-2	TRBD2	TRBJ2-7	TGTGCCAGCAGAGAGCGGGGCTACGAGCAGTACTTC	CASRERGYEQYF
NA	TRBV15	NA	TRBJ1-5	TGTGCCACCAGCAGAGGCAGCAATAGCAATCAGCCCCAGCATTTT	CATSRGSNSNQPQHF